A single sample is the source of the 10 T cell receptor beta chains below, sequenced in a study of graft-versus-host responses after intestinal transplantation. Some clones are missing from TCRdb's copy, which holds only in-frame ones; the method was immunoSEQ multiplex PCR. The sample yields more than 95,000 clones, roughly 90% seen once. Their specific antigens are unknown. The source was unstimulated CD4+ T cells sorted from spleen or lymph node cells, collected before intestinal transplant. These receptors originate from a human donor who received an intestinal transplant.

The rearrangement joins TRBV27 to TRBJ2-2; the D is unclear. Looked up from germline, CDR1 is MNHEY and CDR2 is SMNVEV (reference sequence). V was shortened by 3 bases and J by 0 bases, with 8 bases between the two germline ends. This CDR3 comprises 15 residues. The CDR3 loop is CASSFIRSNTGELFF. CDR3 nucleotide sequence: TGTGCCAGCAGTTTTATACGCTCGAACACCGGGGAGCTGTTTTTT.

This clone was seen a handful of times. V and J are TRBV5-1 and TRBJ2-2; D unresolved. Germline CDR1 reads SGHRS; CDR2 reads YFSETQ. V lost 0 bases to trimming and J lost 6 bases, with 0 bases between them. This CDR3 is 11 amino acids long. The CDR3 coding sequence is TGCGCCAGCAGCTTGGCCGGGGAGCTGTTTTTT. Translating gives CASSLAGELFF.

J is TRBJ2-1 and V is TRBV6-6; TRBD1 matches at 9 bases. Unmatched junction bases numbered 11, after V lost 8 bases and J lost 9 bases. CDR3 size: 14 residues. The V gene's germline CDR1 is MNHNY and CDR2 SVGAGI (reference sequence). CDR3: CASAPGQGSREQFF. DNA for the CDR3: TGTGCCAGCGCTCCGGGACAGGGATCTCGTGAGCAGTTCTTC.

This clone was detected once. The CDR3 here is CSVGTDELQGYTF. The DNA of the CDR3 is TGCAGCGTCGGGACAGATGAATTGCAAGGCTACACCTTC. This chain joins TRBV29-1 and TRBJ1-2; 7 positions agree with TRBD1. Germline V gives CDR1 SQVTM, CDR2 ANQGSEA. The ends lost 6 bases at V and 8 bases at J; junction bases unmatched: 12. This CDR3 spans 13 amino acids. Full variable domain (missing parts from reference TRBV29-1 and TRBJ1-2): SAVISQKPSRDICQRGTSLTIQCQVDSQVTMMFWYRQQPGQSLTLIATANQGSEATYESGFVIDKFPISRPNLTFSTLTVSNMSPEDSSIYLCSVGTDELQGYTFGSGTRLTVV.

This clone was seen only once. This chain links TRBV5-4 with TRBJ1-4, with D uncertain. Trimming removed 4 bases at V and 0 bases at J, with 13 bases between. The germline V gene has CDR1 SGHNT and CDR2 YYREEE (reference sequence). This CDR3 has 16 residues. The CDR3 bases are TGTGCCAGCAGCGTTGCACCGGTAGCAACTAATGAAAAACTGTTTTTT. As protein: CASSVAPVATNEKLFF.

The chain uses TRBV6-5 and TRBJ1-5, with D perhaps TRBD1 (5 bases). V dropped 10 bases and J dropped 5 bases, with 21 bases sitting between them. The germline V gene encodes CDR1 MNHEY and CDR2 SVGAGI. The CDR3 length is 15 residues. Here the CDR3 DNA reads TGTGCCACCACGATTCGGACGGGGGGTTATCAGCCCCAGCATTTT. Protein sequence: CATTIRTGGYQPQHF.

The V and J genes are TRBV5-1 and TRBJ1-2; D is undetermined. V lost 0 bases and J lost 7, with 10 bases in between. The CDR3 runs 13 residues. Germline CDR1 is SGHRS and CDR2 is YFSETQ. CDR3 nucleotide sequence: TGCGCCAGCAGCTTGGCGGCAAAGGCTGGCTACACCTTC. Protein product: CASSLAAKAGYTF.

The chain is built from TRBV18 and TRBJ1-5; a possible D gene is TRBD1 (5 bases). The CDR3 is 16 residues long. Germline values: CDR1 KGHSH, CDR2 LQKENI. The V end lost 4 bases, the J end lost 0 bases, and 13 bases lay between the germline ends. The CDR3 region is CASSLGGGNSNQPQHF. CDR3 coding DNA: TGTGCCAGCTCACTGGGTGGGGGAAATAGCAATCAGCCCCAGCATTTT.

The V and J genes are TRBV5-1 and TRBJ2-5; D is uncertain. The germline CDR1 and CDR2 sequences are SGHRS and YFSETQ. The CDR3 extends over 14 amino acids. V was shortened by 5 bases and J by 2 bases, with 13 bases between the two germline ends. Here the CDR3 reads CASRVDDGQETQYF. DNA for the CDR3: TGCGCCAGCAGGGTGGACGACGGACAAGAGACCCAGTACTTC.

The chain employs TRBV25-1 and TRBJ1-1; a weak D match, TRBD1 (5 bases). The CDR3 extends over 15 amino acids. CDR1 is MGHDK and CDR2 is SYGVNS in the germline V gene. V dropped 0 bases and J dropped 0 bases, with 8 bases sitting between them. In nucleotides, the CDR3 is TGTGCCAGCAGTGAATACGGGGGTTTGAACACTGAAGCTTTCTTT. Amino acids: CASSEYGGLNTEAFF.